This TCR beta chain was documented in a study of OX40 agonist ivuxolimab in advanced cancers. Across the study: The drug used for patients, ivuxolimab, was an agonistic anti-OX40 (CD134) antibody.

On cycle 4 day 1 and cycle 7 day 1, as well as at baseline, blood was sampled. Profiling relied on immunoSEQ multiplex PCR, and the TCRdb table lists in-frame clones only, not all of them. The sample holds about 88,000 clones, roughly 85% seen once. V was shortened by 0 bases and J by 4 bases, with 7 bases between the two germline ends. The germline V gene encodes CDR1 SGDLS and CDR2 YYNGEE. CDR3 length: 14 residues. V is TRBV9 and J is TRBJ2-2, with D uncertain. The material was CD4+ or CD8+ T cells sorted from blood, obtained in a trial of the OX40 agonist ivuxolimab. This TCR was recovered from an adult with an advanced solid tumor such as melanoma, head and neck, liver or kidney cancer. The CDR3 loop reads CASSVVGVTGELFF. The CDR3, as DNA: TGTGCCAGCAGCGTAGTGGGCGTCACCGGGGAGCTGTTTTTT. Filled out from reference TRBV9 and TRBJ2-2, the complete variable domain reads DSGVTQTPKHLITATGQRVTLRCSPRSGDLSVYWYQQSLDQGLQFLIQYYNGEERAKGNILERFSAQQFPDLHSELNLSSLELGDSALYFCASSVVGVTGELFFGEGSRLTVL.